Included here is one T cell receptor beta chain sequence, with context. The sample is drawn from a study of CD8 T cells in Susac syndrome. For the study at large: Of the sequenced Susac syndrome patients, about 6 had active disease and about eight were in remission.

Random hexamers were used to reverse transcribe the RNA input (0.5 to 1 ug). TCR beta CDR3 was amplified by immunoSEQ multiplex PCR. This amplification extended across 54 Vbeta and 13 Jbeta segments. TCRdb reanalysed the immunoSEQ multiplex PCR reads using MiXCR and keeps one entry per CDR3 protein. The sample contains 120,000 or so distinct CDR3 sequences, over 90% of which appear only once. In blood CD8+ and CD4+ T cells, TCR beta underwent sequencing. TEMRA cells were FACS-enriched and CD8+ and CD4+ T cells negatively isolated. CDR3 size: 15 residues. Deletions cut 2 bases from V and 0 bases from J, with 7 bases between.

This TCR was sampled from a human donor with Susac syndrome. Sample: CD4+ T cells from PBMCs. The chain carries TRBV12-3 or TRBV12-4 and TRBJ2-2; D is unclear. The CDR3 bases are TGTGCCAGCAGTTTATCCCAGGCGAACACCGGGGAGCTGTTTTTT. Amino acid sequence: CASSLSQANTGELFF.